This T cell receptor beta chain was sequenced in a study of T-cell memory formation after mild COVID-19 (TCRdb year 2021). For the study in its entirety: TCR sequence clusters from the two donors were found to be largely donor specific. In a couple of donors, T-cell clones that expanded and contracted after mild COVID-19 were tracked by sequencing TCRalpha and TCRbeta repertoires over time. Two young, previously healthy adult volunteers, one female and one male, were included in the cohort.

Instrument used: Illumina NovaSeq 6000. TCRalpha and TCRbeta cDNA libraries were constructed by 5'RACE with constant-segment primers, with sample barcodes and unique molecular identifiers being introduced. RNA was extracted from every sample with Trizol reagent. The libraries were amplified in two PCR steps, and the second step added a second sample barcode and Illumina TruSeq adapters. Libraries were sequenced on an Illumina NovaSeq with 2 x 150 bp paired-end reads. Per the source publication's procedure: With migec v1.2.7, reads were demultiplexed and then collapsed into UMI-guided consensus sequences. Using mixcr v2.1.11, UMI consensuses were aligned to TRA and TRB V and J templates and then assembled into clonotypes. A clonotype was counted as expanded or contracted only if both edgeR and NoisET called the change significant, with noise models trained on biological replicates. edgeR calls used a false discovery rate-adjusted p below 0.01 and a log2 fold-change threshold of 1. PCA with hierarchical clustering of max-normalized trajectories of the 1000 most abundant clonotypes was used as exploratory dynamics analysis. Separately sequenced CD4+ and CD8+ repertoires were used to assign a CD4 or CD8 phenotype to each responding clone. The public reads were reprocessed in TCRdb via fastp at Q25 and MiXCR, keeping in-frame beta chains. One record per CDR3 amino acid sequence lists the most common genes and DNA. The authors' filters were not applied to this entry. This sample comprises about 350,000 distinct CDR3 sequences, around 13% of them detected only once. In total, the top ten clones hold 22% of the sample.

Ficoll-Paque density gradient centrifugation was the method used to isolate PBMCs. The investigation overall reported the following: Clones that contracted from day 15 to 85 showed balanced CD4/CD8 phenotypes, whereas a second wave of clones that expanded from day 15 to 37 leaned towards CD4+. Only a couple of mild cases were covered in the study, and larger cohorts including severe cases with pre-infection samples were considered necessary. The second-wave clones that peaked on day 37 were not confirmed to be SARS-CoV-2 specific. Some responding clones were found in pre-infection memory, which suggests that pre-existing cross-reactive memory T cells took part in the SARS-CoV-2 response. Contracting CD4+ clones appeared mostly in the CM and EM memory subsets, whereas CD8+ clones were enriched in EMRA.

In regard to this clonotype: Its recognized antigen is unknown. Base qualities are not recorded, but no much larger clone differs from it by a single base.

As encoded in the germline V gene, CDR1 is SNHLY while CDR2 is FYNNEI. There are 14 amino acids in the CDR3, from cysteine to phenylalanine inclusive. Only the CDR3 part of the read is kept: 42 bases, read in frame from the first base. V sheds 8 bases and J sheds 5 bases, leaving 18 bases between their ends. Sequences were obtained from PBMCs or a T cell subset sorted from them (not recorded which). This receptor was taken from a man aged 18-30 years who had mild COVID-19 (a few samples of this study predate the infection). The sample titles of this study are shuffled in the database, so cell type and time point are left out; the donor was told from shared clones. The chain links TRBV2 with TRBJ1-1, with a tentative D gene TRBD1 over 5 matching bases. The CDR3 region: CASSTATMGTEAFF. The base sequence is TGTGCCAGCTCGACAGCCACCATGGGAACTGAAGCTTTCTTT.